This T cell receptor (beta chain) comes out of a study of blood T cells in healthy people across ages. CDR1 PRHDT and CDR2 FYEKMQ come from the germline V gene (reference sequence). V gave up 7 bases and J gave up 1 base, with 7 bases separating them. The CDR3 has 12 amino acids. A second roughly 6 to 12 cycle PCR used barcoded and J-beta primers. MiXCR was run by TCRdb on the 5' RACE reads, yielding one entry per CDR3 protein. The sample holds around 1.5 million distinct CDR3 sequences, approximately 59% seen once. Material: blood. The chain employs TRBV13 and TRBJ1-1; a possible D gene is TRBD1 (5 bases). The receptor's source is a man younger than 35 in good health. The CDR3, as DNA: TGTGCCAGCAATGGGGGGAACACTGAAGCTTTCTTT. Translation gives CASNGGNTEAFF.